Each of the 19 T cell receptor beta chains below was sequenced from the same sample in a study of blood T cell repertoires in COVID-19. Sequencing was performed with immunoSEQ multiplex PCR; in TCRdb, only in-frame clones are kept and a portion is missing. The table shows 200,000 to 300,000 clones, with roughly 83% occurring only once. Sequenced: peripheral blood. These receptors originate from an elderly man with acute or convalescent COVID-19.

This chain uses TRBV2 with TRBJ2-7; D call uncertain. The CDR3 is 11 residues long. Germline loops: CDR1 SNHLY, CDR2 FYNNEI. Trimming removed 3 bases from V and 6 bases from J, with 6 bases in between. DNA of the CDR3: TGTGCCAGCAGTGAGGTGAGCGAGCAGTACTTC. This sequence encodes CASSEVSEQYF.

The chain is built from TRBV7-6 and TRBJ2-5; 12 bases fit TRBD1. CDR1 SGHVS and CDR2 FNYEAQ come from the germline V gene. The CDR3 runs to 17 residues. V lost 3 bases to trimming and J lost 5 bases; unmatched junction nucleotides: 10. The CDR3 nucleotides are TGTGCCAGCAGCTTTTTCCGCGGGACAGGGGGCTCGGAGACCCAGTACTTC. Translating it yields CASSFFRGTGGSETQYF.

The genes are TRBV4-2 and TRBJ1-6; D not resolved. Per the germline V gene, CDR1 is LGHNA and CDR2 is YNFKEQ. The CDR3 consists of 16 residues. Trimming took off 0 bases at V and 13 bases at J, with 19 bases between the two ends. This CDR3 is CASSQDPIADLLPLHF. Here the CDR3 DNA reads TGTGCCAGCAGCCAAGATCCGATAGCAGACCTCTTGCCCCTCCACTTT.

The V gene is TRBV5-4, the J gene TRBJ2-1; 7 bases map to TRBD2. The germline gives CDR1 SGHNT, CDR2 YYREEE (reference sequence). The CDR3 extends over 16 amino acids. Germline trimming cut 4 bases from V and 8 bases from J; bases unmatched to any gene: 15. CDR3 protein: CASSLGGVAGWDEQFF. For the CDR3, the DNA is TGTGCCAGCAGCCTAGGTGGGGTAGCGGGTTGGGATGAGCAGTTCTTC.

The rearrangement uses TRBV2 and TRBJ1-3; no clear D. CDR1 and CDR2 from the germline V gene are SNHLY and FYNNEI. The V end was cut by 1 base, the J end by 2 bases, with 9 bases between. This CDR3 has 15 amino acids. CDR3 in amino acids: CASSEGRTAGNTIYF. As DNA, the CDR3 is TGTGCCAGCAGTGAAGGCCGGACTGCTGGAAACACCATATATTTT. Drawing the rest from reference TRBV2 and TRBJ1-3, the complete variable domain is EPEVTQTPSHQVTQMGQEVILRCVPISNHLYFYWYRQILGQKVEFLVSFYNNEISEKSEIFDDQFSVERPDGSNFTLKIRSTKLEDSAMYFCASSEGRTAGNTIYFGEGSWLTVV.

The chain recombines TRBV19 with TRBJ1-2, with 8 bases lining up with TRBD1. The CDR3 length is 18 residues. The germline V gene encodes CDR1 LNHDA and CDR2 SQIVND (reference sequence). The trim removed 0 bases at V and 3 bases at J, leaving 12 bases unmatched. The CDR3 sequence is CASSIEVGTGPKDYGYTF. The CDR3 bases are TGTGCCAGTAGTATAGAAGTGGGGACAGGTCCTAAAGACTATGGCTACACCTTC.

Here the CDR3 DNA reads TGTGCCAGCAGCTTAGGTCAAAGAAACACCATATATTTT. It translates to CASSLGQRNTIYF. The V gene is TRBV11-2, the J gene TRBJ1-3; D remains ambiguous. Germline V lookup: CDR1 SGHAT, CDR2 FQNNGV. The length of the CDR3 is 13 residues. V dropped 1 base and J dropped 5 bases, with 6 bases sitting between them.

V and J are TRBV2 and TRBJ1-6; weak D call: TRBD1 (6 bases). This CDR3 spans 17 amino acids. V was pared by 5 bases and J by 0 bases, with 14 bases between. Germline assignment: CDR1 SNHLY and CDR2 FYNNEI. In DNA form, the CDR3 reads TGTGCCAGCAGTCAGTTGCGGACAGACTCCTATAATTCACCCCTCCACTTT. Translating it yields CASSQLRTDSYNSPLHF.

The V gene is TRBV28, the J gene TRBJ2-1, with no clear D. This CDR3 region has 19 residues. V lost 6 bases and J 0 bases, leaving 24 bases between the germline ends. Germline V CDR1 and CDR2: MDHEN, SYDVKM. The CDR3 nucleotides are TGTGCCAGCAGCACCACCCTCAAAGCCGCCGTTTACTCCTACAATGAGCAGTTCTTC. Encoded protein: CASSTTLKAAVYSYNEQFF.

The J gene is TRBJ1-1, the V gene TRBV28; possibly TRBD1 for D (6 bases). Between the trimmed V and J ends, which lost 7 bases and 1 base, there was a span of 13 bases. Germline V lookup: CDR1 MDHEN, CDR2 SYDVKM. CDR3 length: 14 residues. CDR3 in amino acids: CASIDGTRNTEAFF. CDR3 sequence (DNA): TGTGCCAGCATAGACGGGACAAGGAACACTGAAGCTTTCTTT.

Comment on this clone: This specimen includes other DNA sequences encoding the same CDR3. The rearrangement uses TRBV18 and TRBJ1-4, with 9 bases identical to TRBD1. Germline CDR1 reads KGHSH; CDR2 reads LQKENI. The CDR3 length is 14 residues. V was pared by 3 bases and J by 4 bases, with 0 bases of the junction left unmatched. The CDR3 spells CASSPGQGNEKLFF. CDR3 bases: TGTGCCAGCTCACCGGGACAGGGTAATGAAAAACTGTTTTTT.

This chain links TRBV4-2 with TRBJ1-1; 11 positions agree with TRBD1. This CDR3 comprises 17 residues. Germline V lookup: CDR1 LGHNA, CDR2 YNFKEQ. Trimming removed 4 bases from V and 4 bases from J; junction bases left unmatched: 11. The CDR3: CASSPNLGTGGTTEAFF. The CDR3 nucleotides read TGTGCCAGCAGCCCCAATCTCGGGACAGGGGGGACCACTGAAGCTTTCTTT.

The genes are TRBV19 and TRBJ1-5, with D unresolved. V was pared by 1 base and J by 3 bases, with 7 bases between. The CDR3 has 14 amino acids. Germline loops: CDR1 LNHDA, CDR2 SQIVND (reference sequence). CDR3: CASSIGTANQPQHF. The CDR3 bases are TGTGCCAGTAGTATAGGTACAGCCAATCAGCCCCAGCATTTT. Combining the CDR3 with reference TRBV19 and TRBJ1-5 gives the whole variable domain DGGITQSPKYLFRKEGQNVTLSCEQNLNHDAMYWYRQDPGQGLRLIYYSQIVNDFQKGDIAEGYSVSREKKESFPLTVTSAQKNPTAFYLCASSIGTANQPQHFGDGTRLSIL.

The V and J genes are TRBV5-5 and TRBJ1-1; D might be TRBD1 (6 bases). The CDR3 spans 12 residues. Trimming took 3 bases from V and 8 from J, leaving 11 bases between them. CDR1 is SGHKS and CDR2 is YYEKEE in the germline V gene (reference sequence). CDR3 sequence (DNA): TGTGCCAGCAGCTGGGGGACACCGGAAGCTTTCTTT. Amino acids: CASSWGTPEAFF.

The chain is built from TRBV9 and TRBJ2-5; D remains unclear. The CDR3 contains 12 residues. V dropped 3 bases and J dropped 5 bases, with 8 bases sitting between them. From germline, CDR1 is SGDLS and CDR2 YYNGEE. The DNA of the CDR3 is TGTGCCAGCAGCGGCCCGACTGAGACCCAGTACTTC. Translation gives CASSGPTETQYF. The full variable domain, with the rest looked up from reference TRBV9 and TRBJ2-5, is DSGVTQTPKHLITATGQRVTLRCSPRSGDLSVYWYQQSLDQGLQFLIQYYNGEERAKGNILERFSAQQFPDLHSELNLSSLELGDSALYFCASSGPTETQYFGPGTRLLVL.

The chain carries TRBV11-1 and TRBJ1-2, with TRBD1 matching over 7 bases. Germline V CDR1 and CDR2: SGHAT, FQDESV (reference sequence). The CDR3 is made up of 13 amino acids. Trimming at V came to 5 bases and at J to 3 bases, leaving 3 bases not matched to a gene. As DNA, the CDR3 is TGTGCCAGCAGCCCTGACAGGGACTATGGCTACACCTTC. Protein: CASSPDRDYGYTF.

The rearrangement links TRBV7-2 to TRBJ2-1, with 8 nucleotides matching TRBD1. The CDR3 spans 15 residues. Germline CDR1 is SGHTA and CDR2 is FQGNSA. Trimming cost V 7 bases and J 1 base; bases outside gene matches: 6. This CDR3 is CASTAGQGSYNEQFF. In DNA form, the CDR3 reads TGTGCCAGCACCGCCGGACAGGGTTCCTACAATGAGCAGTTCTTC.

The V call is TRBV5-4, the J call TRBJ1-4, with TRBD1 identical over 8 bases. Germline CDR1 SGHNT, CDR2 YYREEE (reference sequence). Trimming at V came to 3 bases and at J to 7 bases, leaving 5 bases not matched to a gene. The CDR3 is 14 amino acids. The CDR3 is CASSSQGDLEKLFF. CDR3 coding DNA: TGTGCCAGCAGCTCACAGGGGGACCTTGAAAAACTGTTTTTT.

V is TRBV5-1 and J is TRBJ1-1, with D tentatively TRBD1 (5 bases). CDR3 length: 14 amino acids. V lost 1 base to trimming and J lost 3 bases, with 10 bases between them. CDR1 and CDR2 (germline): SGHRS, YFSETQ. CDR3: CASSLPGQYTEAFF. The CDR3 nucleotides are TGCGCCAGCAGCTTGCCAGGGCAATACACTGAAGCTTTCTTT.